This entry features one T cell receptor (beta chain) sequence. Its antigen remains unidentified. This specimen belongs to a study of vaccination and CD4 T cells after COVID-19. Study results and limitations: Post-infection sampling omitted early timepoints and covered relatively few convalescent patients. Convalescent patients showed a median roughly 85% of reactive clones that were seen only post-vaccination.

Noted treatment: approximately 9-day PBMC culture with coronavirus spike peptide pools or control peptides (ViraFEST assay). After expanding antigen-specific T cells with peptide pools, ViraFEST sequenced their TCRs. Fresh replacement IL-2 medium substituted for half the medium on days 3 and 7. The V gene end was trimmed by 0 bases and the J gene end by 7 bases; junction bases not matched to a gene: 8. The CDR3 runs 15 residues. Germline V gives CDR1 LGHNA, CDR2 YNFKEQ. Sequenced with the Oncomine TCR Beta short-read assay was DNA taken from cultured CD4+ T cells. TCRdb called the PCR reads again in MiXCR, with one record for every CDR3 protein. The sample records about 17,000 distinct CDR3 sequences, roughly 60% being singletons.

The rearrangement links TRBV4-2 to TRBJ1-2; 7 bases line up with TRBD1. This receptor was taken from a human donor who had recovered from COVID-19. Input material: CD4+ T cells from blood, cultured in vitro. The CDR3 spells CASSQDRGDRAGYTF. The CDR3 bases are TGTGCCAGCAGCCAAGATAGGGGAGACAGGGCTGGCTACACCTTC.